This T cell receptor (beta chain) was recovered during a study of shared clonotypes between healthy human individuals. Study background: Donors had three CD4 naive, three CD4 memory, two CD8 naive and one CD8 memory plate apiece. Findings and caveats of the study: Sampling covered nothing but blood. Tissue TCR repertoires likely differ from those found in blood. It was anticipated that sequencing depth would influence how many clonotypes donors shared.

Libraries were prepared by immunoSEQ multiplex PCR; TCRdb keeps only in-frame clonotypes and omits some of them. The sample holds about 2.4 million clones, approximately 92% seen once. Remarks on this clone: Its specificity is unknown.

The specimen sequenced was naive CD4+ T cells sorted from blood. Subset noted: CD45RA+ positively selected. This clonotype was obtained from a man in his late teens or twenties in good health.

The CDR3 coding sequence is TGTGCCAGCACACCCCCGACAGGAAACTATGGCTACACCTTC. This gives the protein CASTPPTGNYGYTF. The V gene is TRBV7-2, the J gene TRBJ1-2; a possible D gene is TRBD1 (6 bases). Trimming stripped 7 bases from V and 2 bases from J, with 14 bases between. Germline assignment: CDR1 SGHTA and CDR2 FQGNSA. The CDR3 has 14 residues.